The clone carrying this T cell receptor beta chain was recorded at least ten times. What it recognizes is unknown. This sample was included in a study of tumor and adjacent non-tumor tissue in lung cancer. Background on the study: There were approximately twelve adenocarcinoma, a couple of squamous cell carcinoma and 1 small cell lung cancer cases.

Three rounds of nested PCR, following a modified ARM-PCR protocol, produced the TCRbeta library. TCRdb reprocessed the multiplex PCR reads via MiXCR and lists one record per CDR3 protein. This sample yields tens of thousands of distinct CDR3 sequences, of which around 62% are seen a single time; 19% belongs to the top ten. This sample's RNA came from whole unsorted tissue. More than 3 cm separated this lung sample from the edge of the tumor. V lost 2 bases to trimming and J lost 6 bases, with 18 bases between them. This CDR3 is 15 amino acids long. Germline V lookup: CDR1 SGHNT, CDR2 YYREEE (reference sequence). Notes on the study in general: TCR diversity was significantly greater in tumor than normal lung tissue.

Sequencing was done on a sample of distant non-tumor lung tissue. This chain uses TRBV5-4 with TRBJ2-7; D gene unclear. The receptor was derived from a woman between 35 and 50 years old with non-small cell lung cancer. CDR3 sequence: CASSLPGRPLIEQYF. CDR3 in DNA: TGTGCCAGCAGCTTACCCGGGCGTCCGCTAATCGAGCAGTACTTC.